The entry below describes one T cell receptor (beta chain). The antigen is not known. Sequencing used immunoSEQ multiplex PCR; TCRdb keeps in-frame clones, though not all of them. The table includes 45,000 to 65,000 clones, around nine tenths detected once. The CDR3 has 15 residues. Germline V gives CDR1 LGHNA, CDR2 YSLEER. Trimming took off 2 bases at V and 1 base at J, with 10 bases between the two ends. This entry belongs to a study of OX40 agonist ivuxolimab in advanced cancers. Study-wide context: Patients assigned to dose escalation were diagnosed with hepatocellular carcinoma, melanoma, renal cell or head and neck cancer. Partial responses were seen in three patients, one with hepatocellular carcinoma and two with cutaneous melanoma.

General study results and limits: Still undetermined is the antigen specificity of the expanded peripheral T cells.

J is TRBJ2-3 and V is TRBV4-3; tentative D call: TRBD1 (5 bases). Here the sequenced sample was CD4+ or CD8+ T cells sorted from blood, taken in a trial of the OX40 agonist ivuxolimab. The receptor was isolated from an adult with an advanced solid tumor such as melanoma, head and neck, liver or kidney cancer. The DNA of the CDR3 is TGCGCCAGCAGCCAACAGGGTCGCGGCACAGATACGCAGTATTTT. Translating it yields CASSQQGRGTDTQYF.